This T cell receptor beta chain originates from a study of OX40 agonist ivuxolimab in advanced cancers. TCRdb's table, derived via immunoSEQ multiplex PCR, lists solely in-frame clones and lacks some. The sample holds 40,000 to 45,000 clones, about 86% seen once. Germline V gene lookup returns CDR1 SGDLS and CDR2 YYNGEE. V was pared by 3 bases and J by 4 bases, with 13 bases between. The CDR3 has 14 amino acids. The receptor was isolated from an adult with an advanced solid tumor such as melanoma, head and neck, liver or kidney cancer. The gene calls are TRBV9 and TRBJ1-1; D ambiguous. The material sequenced was CD4+ or CD8+ T cells sorted from blood, taken in a trial of the OX40 agonist ivuxolimab. The CDR3 is CASSAYTDSTEAFF. CDR3 DNA: TGTGCCAGCAGCGCCTACACGGACTCCACTGAAGCTTTCTTT.